This entry lists 16 T cell receptor beta chains sequenced from one sample in a study of cytomegalovirus exposure and HLA in healthy donors. Both 60 Vbeta primers and 13 Jbeta primers went into the PCR. Generated by immunoSEQ multiplex PCR, the TCRdb table keeps only in-frame clones and is missing some. The table records approximately 98,000 clones, approximately 79% of them present only once. Sequenced input: PBMCs. Receptors originate from a male donor in good health and CMV-seronegative.

The rearrangement uses TRBV19 and TRBJ2-1; a possible D gene is TRBD2 (5 bases). V lost 2 bases and J lost 8, with 10 bases in between. CDR3 length equals 13 residues. Looked up from germline, CDR1 is LNHDA and CDR2 is SQIVND (reference sequence). CDR3 in DNA: TGTGCCAGTAGTATACCCGCAGCGGATGAGCAGTTCTTC. As protein: CASSIPAADEQFF.

This chain links TRBV5-6 with TRBJ2-7; 11 nucleotides line up with TRBD1. After removal of 4 bases from V and 4 bases from J, the junction contained 4 bases not matched to a gene. CDR1 is SGHDT and CDR2 is YYEEEE in the germline V gene. The CDR3 has 14 residues. The CDR3 DNA reads TGTGCCAGCAGCAAGGACAGGGGGCTTTACGAGCAGTACTTC. Translated: CASSKDRGLYEQYF.

This chain uses TRBV27 with TRBJ1-6; TRBD1 is a possible D gene (5 bases). This CDR3 region has 14 residues. Deletions cut 5 bases from V and 8 bases from J, with 13 bases between. Germline loops: CDR1 MNHEY, CDR2 SMNVEV (reference sequence). The CDR3 reads CASSQGAIDSPLHF. As DNA, the CDR3 is TGTGCCAGCAGTCAGGGCGCTATCGATTCACCCCTCCACTTT.

The chain links TRBV5-4 to TRBJ2-1; D not resolved. CDR1 SGHNT and CDR2 YYREEE come from the germline V gene (reference sequence). Trimming cost V 0 bases and J 10 bases, with 5 bases left between them. This CDR3 comprises 11 residues. CDR3 nucleotide sequence: TGTGCCAGCAGCTTGGCGGAGGAGCAGTTCTTC. Its protein is CASSLAEEQFF.

This rearrangement joins TRBV27 to TRBJ1-6, with a tentative D call TRBD1 (6 bases). CDR3 size: 14 residues. Germline V lookup: CDR1 MNHEY, CDR2 SMNVEV (reference sequence). V was trimmed by 7 bases and J by 7 bases, leaving 14 bases between them. CDR3 in DNA: TGTGCCAGCACCCTCCAGGGGAGAAATTCACCCCTCCACTTT. This sequence encodes CASTLQGRNSPLHF.

The chain joins TRBV5-5 to TRBJ2-7; D remains ambiguous. CDR1 is SGHKS and CDR2 is YYEKEE in the germline V gene (reference sequence). V was trimmed by 0 bases and J by 1 base, leaving 8 bases between them. The CDR3 spans 14 residues. CDR3 protein: CASSLVGRSYEQYF. The CDR3 bases are TGTGCCAGCAGCTTGGTGGGCAGATCCTACGAGCAGTACTTC. Variable domain in full (rest from reference TRBV5-5 and TRBJ2-7): DAGVTQSPTHLIKTRGQQVTLRCSPISGHKSVSWYQQVLGQGPQFIFQYYEKEERGRGNFPDRFSARQFPNYSSELNVNALLLGDSALYLCASSLVGRSYEQYFGPGTRLTVT.

The chain joins TRBV5-6 to TRBJ2-3; TRBD2 might be the D (5 bases). The CDR3 is made up of 14 amino acids. The ends were cut back, 0 bases at V and 1 base at J, with 6 bases in the middle. From germline, CDR1 is SGHDT and CDR2 YYEEEE. The CDR3 sequence is CASSLGGGTDTQYF. The DNA of the CDR3 is TGTGCCAGCAGCTTGGGGGGAGGCACAGATACGCAGTATTTT. Complete variable domain (other parts from reference TRBV5-6 and TRBJ2-3): DAGVTQSPTHLIKTRGQQVTLRCSPKSGHDTVSWYQQALGQGPQFIFQYYEEEERQRGNFPDRFSGHQFPNYSSELNVNALLLGDSALYLCASSLGGGTDTQYFGPGTRLTVL.

The chain has TRBV30 and TRBJ2-7; maybe TRBD2 (5 bases). Germline CDR1 reads GTSNPN; CDR2 reads SVGIG (reference sequence). Trimming pared 0 bases from V and 4 bases from J, leaving 10 bases between. The CDR3 is 13 amino acids. For the CDR3, the DNA is TGTGCCTGGAGTGTACAGCCGGGGTACGAGCAGTACTTC. Translated: CAWSVQPGYEQYF.

V usage is TRBV27 and J usage is TRBJ2-7, with a possible D match to TRBD1 (5 bases). The germline V and J ends were trimmed by 10 bases and 2 bases, with 21 bases remaining between them. This CDR3 is 15 amino acids long. The V gene's germline CDR1 is MNHEY and CDR2 SMNVEV (reference sequence). In nucleotides, the CDR3 is TGTGCCATCTTTCAAAAGCGACAGAACACCTACGAGCAGTACTTC. Residues: CAIFQKRQNTYEQYF.

The chain uses TRBV28 and TRBJ1-5, with 7 bases aligning to TRBD1. CDR3 length equals 15 residues. The germline V gene has CDR1 MDHEN and CDR2 SYDVKM. V gave up 4 bases and J gave up 1 base; unmatched junction bases: 4. The CDR3 nucleotides are TGTGCCAGCAGTTACAGGGGTGGGAGCAATCAGCCCCAGCATTTT. The encoded protein is CASSYRGGSNQPQHF.

The V gene is TRBV5-8, the J gene TRBJ2-4; the match to TRBD1 covers 7 bases. CDR3 length: 16 residues. Germline CDR1 is SGHTS and CDR2 is YDEGEE. V trimming: 4 bases; J trimming: 0 bases; junction bases outside the gene matches: 7. The CDR3 DNA follows: TGTGCCAGCAGCCCGGGACAGACCTTAGCCAAAAACATTCAGTACTTC. It encodes CASSPGQTLAKNIQYF.

This clone was found a few times. The rearrangement uses TRBV15 and TRBJ1-5; 7 bases map to TRBD1. CDR1 and CDR2 from the germline V gene are LNHNV and YYDKDF (reference sequence). V trimming: 2 bases; J trimming: 5 bases; junction bases outside the gene matches: 6. CDR3 length equals 15 residues. The CDR3 reads CATSRSRDSYQPQHF. As DNA, the CDR3 is TGTGCCACCAGCAGAAGTAGGGACAGTTATCAGCCCCAGCATTTT.

The CDR3 DNA reads as TGTGCCAGCAGCCAACAGGGGGGCCGGAGCACAGATACGCAGTATTTT. Protein product: CASSQQGGRSTDTQYF. The chain is built from TRBV4-2 and TRBJ2-3; tentatively, D is TRBD1 (7 bases). The CDR3 is 16 residues long. Germline V CDR1 and CDR2: LGHNA, YNFKEQ. The V end was cut by 2 bases, the J end by 0 bases, with 12 bases between.

V and J are TRBV6-6 and TRBJ2-2; the match to TRBD1 covers 8 bases. The J segment lost 0 bases and the V segment lost 5 bases, leaving 2 bases of the junction unmatched. This CDR3 comprises 15 residues. Germline loops: CDR1 MNHNY, CDR2 SVGAGI (reference sequence). The CDR3 coding sequence is TGTGCCAGCAGTGACAGGGGCCCGAACACCGGGGAGCTGTTTTTT. Translating it yields CASSDRGPNTGELFF.

The sample holds a few counts of this clone. This chain uses TRBV7-8 with TRBJ2-1, with 8 nucleotides matching TRBD1. The CDR3 sequence is 18 residues long. CDR1 is SGHVS and CDR2 is FQNEAQ in the germline V gene. V lost 4 bases, J lost 6 bases, and 17 bases stayed unmatched. CDR3 nucleotides: TGTGCCAGCAGCTCCATCCTCAACGACAGGGGCACACTCAATGAGCAGTTCTTC. It translates to CASSSILNDRGTLNEQFF.

This clone appeared a single time. The chain couples TRBV2 to TRBJ1-4, with 7 bases aligning to TRBD1. V lost 6 bases, J lost 8 bases, and 9 bases stayed unmatched. Germline V gene sequence: CDR1 SNHLY, CDR2 FYNNEI. This CDR3 comprises 14 residues. DNA for the CDR3: TGTGCCAGCAGGGGGACAGTCCTCGGCGAAAAACTGTTTTTT. Amino acid sequence: CASRGTVLGEKLFF.